Listed here are 21 T cell receptor beta chains from one sample, sequenced in a study of post-analysis software for immune sequencing data (dated by TCRdb to the mid-2010s). What the research found in general, with its limitations: Significantly higher frequencies in patients than in controls were found for roughly five TRBV segments, including TRBV5-6, TRBV5-1 and TRBV20-1.

Library generation was performed with PCR. The instrument was an Illumina HiSeq 2500. To reduce PCR and sequencing biases, unique molecular identifiers were built into the TCR beta cDNA libraries. TCRdb cleaned the public reads at Q25 with fastp, built clones with MiXCR and kept in-frame beta chains. Every CDR3 protein is listed once, alongside the most common genes and DNA of its rows. The sample table records hundreds of thousands of distinct CDR3 sequences; roughly 27% of these occur just once. The top ten constitute approximately 0.6% of the sample. These receptors' targets are unknown. The sequencing input was blood. These receptors all come from a girl between 10 and 17 years old with multiple sclerosis.

The J gene is TRBJ2-5, the V gene TRBV29-1, with TRBD1 matching 11 bases. CDR3 size: 13 residues. The germline gives CDR1 SQVTM, CDR2 ANQGSEA. The V and J ends lost 7 bases and 6 bases, in that order; junction bases with no gene match: 7. CDR3: CSAGQGAEKTQYF. For the CDR3, the DNA is TGCAGCGCAGGACAGGGGGCCGAAAAGACCCAGTACTTC.

The chain carries TRBV6-5 and TRBJ2-3; possible D gene TRBD2, 6 bases. The CDR3 runs 15 residues. Germline V gives CDR1 MNHEY, CDR2 SVGAGI. Trimming stripped 0 bases from V and 3 bases from J, with 10 bases between. The DNA of the CDR3 is TGTGCCAGCAGTTACTCTTTTGCGGGGACAGATACGCAGTATTTT. Translating it yields CASSYSFAGTDTQYF.

V and J are TRBV7-2 and TRBJ1-5, with TRBD1 matching 11 bases. The CDR3 runs 15 residues. CDR1 and CDR2 (germline): SGHTA, FQGNSA. V dropped 5 bases and J dropped 5; count of bases not matched to a gene: 5. The CDR3, as DNA: TGTGCCAGCAGCACCCGGACAGGGGGCGATCAGCCCCAGCATTTT. Its protein is CASSTRTGGDQPQHF.

The chain links TRBV4-1 to TRBJ1-2; D is unclear. Germline V gives CDR1 MGHRA, CDR2 YSYEKL. V lost 1 base, J lost 3 bases, and 6 bases lay in between. The CDR3 runs 13 residues. The CDR3 loop reads CASSQAGDYGYTF. The CDR3 DNA reads as TGCGCCAGCAGCCAAGCCGGAGACTATGGCTACACCTTC.

This chain connects TRBV29-1 to TRBJ1-1; tentative D call: TRBD1 (5 bases). Trimming cost V 3 bases and J 5 bases, with 13 bases left between them. The CDR3 length is 13 residues. CDR1 and CDR2 (germline): SQVTM, ANQGSEA. CDR3 region: CSVDRVLATEAFF. The CDR3, as DNA: TGCAGCGTTGACAGGGTTTTAGCGACTGAAGCTTTCTTT.

In regard to this clonotype: A read error is likely, as this CDR3 ends without the conserved phenylalanine or tryptophan. The V call is TRBV3-1, the J call TRBJ2-1; the D gene could be TRBD1 or TRBD2 (5 bases each). The ends were cut back, 4 bases at V and 0 bases at J, with 10 bases in the middle. The CDR3 is made up of 15 amino acids. The germline V gene has CDR1 LGHDT and CDR2 YNNKEL (reference sequence). The chain's CDR3 is CASSPGRSSYNEQFL. The CDR3 DNA reads TGTGCCAGCAGCCCGGGACGGAGCTCCTACAATGAGCAGTTCCTC.

A note on this clonotype: A junction boundary mismatches the germline segment, possibly from a read error. The chain has TRBV2 and TRBJ1-4; 7 positions match TRBD1. The germline V gene has CDR1 SNHLY and CDR2 FYNNEI. The CDR3 runs 15 residues. The CDR3 sequence is CASSVATGRNEKRFF. The DNA for the CDR3 is TGTGCCAGCAGTGTCGCGACAGGGAGAAATGAAAAACGGTTTTTT.

This clonotype was seen ten or more times. The CDR3 reads CSATDRGWDSPLHF. CDR3 in DNA: TGCAGTGCCACCGACAGGGGTTGGGATTCACCCCTCCACTTT. The chain employs TRBV20-1 and TRBJ1-6, with 8 positions matching TRBD1. J was trimmed by 8 bases and V by 6 bases; bases with no gene match: 9. CDR1 and CDR2 (germline): DFQATT, SNEGSKA (reference sequence). This CDR3 is 14 amino acids long.

This clonotype was seen a few times. The V and J genes are TRBV20-1 and TRBJ2-1; 10 positions match TRBD2. CDR1 DFQATT and CDR2 SNEGSKA come from the germline V gene (reference sequence). V shed 1 base and J 6 bases; nucleotides not matched to a gene: 6. CDR3 length: 15 amino acids. CDR3: CSARAGTSVRNEQFF. CDR3 DNA: TGCAGTGCTAGAGCCGGGACTAGCGTTCGCAATGAGCAGTTCTTC.

The V and J genes are TRBV6-6 and TRBJ1-4; D perhaps matches TRBD1 (5 bases). The CDR3 has 14 residues. Per germline, CDR1 MNHNY and CDR2 SVGAGI (reference sequence). Between the trimmed V and J ends, which lost 8 bases and 2 bases, there was a span of 12 bases. CDR3 coding DNA: TGTGCCAGCCATTCAGGGTTTACTAATGAAAAACTGTTTTTT. This sequence encodes CASHSGFTNEKLFF.

The chain employs TRBV6-6 and TRBJ1-6; D is uncertain. The germline CDR1 and CDR2 sequences are MNHNY and SVGAGI (reference sequence). The length of the CDR3 is 16 residues. Trimming took off 0 bases at V and 5 bases at J, with 11 bases between the two ends. CDR3 sequence reads: CASSYSGPRDNSPLHF. CDR3 nucleotide sequence: TGTGCCAGCAGTTACTCCGGGCCTAGAGATAATTCACCCCTCCACTTT.

This rearrangement joins TRBV15 to TRBJ1-6; D not resolved. CDR1 and CDR2 from the germline V gene are LNHNV and YYDKDF (reference sequence). The germline V and J ends were trimmed by 0 bases and 10 bases, with 7 bases remaining between them. This CDR3 comprises 13 residues. For the CDR3, the DNA is TGTGCCACCAGCAGAGATGTGGTCTCACCCCTCCACTTT. Protein product: CATSRDVVSPLHF.

The CDR3 nucleotides are TGCAGTGCTAGAGATGGTAGCGGGAGCTCCTACAATGAGCAGTTCTTC. It specifies CSARDGSGSSYNEQFF. The gene calls are TRBV20-1 and TRBJ2-1, with TRBD2 identical over 9 bases. Trimming at V came to 0 bases and at J to 0 bases, leaving 3 bases not matched to a gene. The CDR3 spans 16 residues. The V gene's germline CDR1 is DFQATT and CDR2 SNEGSKA (reference sequence).

The J gene is TRBJ2-3, the V gene TRBV29-1, with D maybe TRBD2 (7 bases). The germline V gene has CDR1 SQVTM and CDR2 ANQGSEA. With 4 bases removed from V and 10 bases from J, the gap between germline ends came to 24 bases. The CDR3 totals 15 residues. The CDR3 protein is CSVGREGEHRWAQYF. The CDR3 DNA reads as TGCAGCGTTGGCAGGGAGGGGGAGCACAGATGGGCGCAGTATTTT.

The chain carries TRBV24-1 and TRBJ2-5, with D possibly TRBD1 on 6 matching bases. CDR1 is KGHDR, CDR2 SFDVKD, per germline. The CDR3 is made up of 13 amino acids. V was shortened by 5 bases and J by 5 bases, with 11 bases between the two germline ends. The CDR3 is CATSGTGSETQYF. The CDR3 bases are TGTGCCACCAGTGGAACAGGGAGCGAGACCCAGTACTTC.

V is TRBV9 and J is TRBJ2-7; the match to TRBD2 covers 10 bases. Looked up from germline, CDR1 is SGDLS and CDR2 is YYNGEE. The CDR3 sequence is 17 residues long. Trimming at V came to 2 bases and at J to 7 bases, leaving 15 bases not matched to a gene. The CDR3 region is CASSVRASGSPEEEQYF. Written as DNA, the CDR3 is TGTGCCAGCAGCGTTCGTGCTAGCGGGAGCCCTGAGGAGGAGCAGTACTTC.

This clonotype was detected only a few times. This chain links TRBV4-3 with TRBJ1-2; D call uncertain. This CDR3 is 15 amino acids long. Trimming shortened V by 0 bases and J by 2 bases, and 10 bases separated the two germline ends. Germline CDR1 and CDR2: LGHNA and YSLEER. The DNA for the CDR3 is TGCGCCAGCAGCCAAGATGAGGGTGGGAACTATGGCTACACCTTC. This encodes CASSQDEGGNYGYTF.

The chain carries TRBV6-6 and TRBJ1-6, with TRBD1 matching 7 bases. Germline V gene data show CDR1 as MNHNY and CDR2 as SVGAGI (reference sequence). V lost 6 bases to trimming and J lost 9 bases; unmatched junction nucleotides: 2. The CDR3 extends over 12 amino acids. DNA of the CDR3: TGTGCCAGCAGCCACAGGGGTTCACCCCTCCACTTT. Encoded protein: CASSHRGSPLHF.

This clonotype was seen repeatedly, ten times or more. The chain employs TRBV6-5 and TRBJ1-2; D not certain. The CDR3 spans 12 residues. V lost 5 bases and J 8 bases, leaving 12 bases between the germline ends. CDR1 and CDR2 (germline): MNHEY, SVGAGI. For the CDR3, the DNA is TGTGCCAGCAGTACTACTGAGGGAGGCTACACCTTC. It encodes CASSTTEGGYTF.

This clonotype has just a few counts. V gene TRBV7-2 combines with J gene TRBJ2-3; 7 bases align to TRBD2. Unmatched junction bases numbered 8, after V lost 5 bases and J lost 12 bases. Germline-derived CDR1 and CDR2 are SGHTA and FQGNSA. This CDR3 spans 12 amino acids. The CDR3 DNA reads as TGTGCCAGCAGCCAGACTAGCCAGGCCCAGTATTTT. It codes for CASSQTSQAQYF.

The chain couples TRBV5-1 to TRBJ2-5, with a tentative D call TRBD2 (6 bases). The CDR3 consists of 16 residues. Germline CDR1 is SGHRS and CDR2 is YFSETQ. V lost 6 bases, J lost 1 base, and 19 bases lay in between. CDR3 in DNA: TGCGCCAGCAAAACCTTAACGACTAGTGGCCAAGAGACCCAGTACTTC. Its protein product is CASKTLTTSGQETQYF.